The rows below give T cell receptor beta chains drawn from one sample of a study of T cells in Graves' hyperthyroidism and ophthalmopathy. TCRdb passed the multiplex PCR reads through MiXCR, listing each CDR3 protein once. The sample shows around 600,000 distinct CDR3 sequences, approximately 15% of them seen only once. Sequenced: blood. The receptors derive from a woman under 30 with Graves' ophthalmopathy. The CDR3 runs from the conserved cysteine through the conserved F or W. A D gene is named only where the DNA matches it firmly. Some rows have no size entry. The others give once, few or many, or a class for an expanded clone.

TRBJ2-5	TRBD2	many	TRBV7-9	CASSLVGLVETQYF	TGTGCCAGCAGCTTAGTCGGACTAGTGGAGACCCAGTACTTC
TRBJ2-3	.	many	TRBV30	CAWSGTSTDTQYF	TGTGCCTGGAGCGGGACTAGCACAGATACGCAGTATTTT
TRBJ1-1	.	few	TRBV19	CASSMLASMNTEAFF	TGTGCCAGTAGTATGTTGGCTAGTATGAACACTGAAGCTTTCTTT
TRBJ2-7	TRBD1	many	TRBV6-2/TRBV6-3	CASSYGDRGSPYEQYF	TGTGCCAGCAGTTACGGCGACAGGGGCTCACCCTACGAGCAGTACTTC
TRBJ1-4	TRBD1	many	TRBV29-1	CSAYEGAGEKLFF	TGCAGCGCGTACGAGGGGGCAGGGGAAAAACTGTTTTTT
TRBJ2-1	TRBD2	medium-sized	TRBV28	CASRHEVASGPYNEQFF	TGTGCCAGCAGACACGAGGTGGCTAGCGGTCCCTACAATGAGCAGTTCTTC
TRBJ2-7	.	few	TRBV11-1	CASSSTGQGTPYEQYF	TGTGCCAGCAGCTCTACAGGTCAGGGGACACCCTACGAGCAGTACTTC
TRBJ2-3	TRBD2	.	TRBV10-3	CAIRGHGTSGAIDTQYF	TGTGCCATCAGGGGGCACGGGACTAGCGGGGCAATAGATACGCAGTATTTT
TRBJ2-7	.	few	TRBV29-1	CSAFSPRDEQYF	TGCAGCGCTTTCTCCCCTAGGGACGAGCAGTACTTC
TRBJ2-7	TRBD2	many	TRBV4-1	CASSLGLANPYEQYF	TGCGCCAGCAGCCTGGGACTAGCGAACCCCTACGAGCAGTACTTC
TRBJ2-1	TRBD2	.	TRBV5-4	CASSLGSSGSYNEQFF	TGTGCCAGCAGCTTGGGTTCTAGCGGCTCCTACAATGAGCAGTTCTTC
TRBJ2-1	TRBD1	.	TRBV6-6	CASSYYPGQGAYNEQFF	TGTGCCAGCAGTTACTACCCGGGACAGGGGGCTTACAATGAGCAGTTCTTC
TRBJ2-7	.	many	TRBV7-9	CASSLERQANEQYF	TGTGCCAGCAGCTTAGAAAGACAGGCCAACGAGCAGTACTTC
TRBJ2-7	TRBD2	many	TRBV28	CASRGTSGPYEQYF	TGTGCCAGCAGGGGGACTAGCGGACCCTACGAGCAGTACTTC
TRBJ1-6	.	many	TRBV20-1	CSAIEASSYNSPLHF	TGCAGTGCTATTGAGGCCAGCTCCTATAATTCACCCCTCCACTTT
TRBJ1-6	TRBD1	once	TRBV6-1	CAIPPGQYNSPLHF	TGTGCCATTCCACCGGGACAGTATAATTCACCCCTCCACTTT
TRBJ2-3	.	.	TRBV6-5	CASSYGVGVAGATDTQYF	TGTGCCAGCAGTTACGGGGTAGGGGTAGCCGGAGCCACAGATACGCAGTATTTT
TRBJ2-1	.	many	TRBV7-9	CASSLGRVDNEQFF	TGTGCCAGCAGCTTAGGGCGGGTAGACAATGAGCAGTTCTTC
TRBJ2-7	.	many	TRBV6-1	CASSEAPPRTQASYEQYF	TGTGCCAGCAGTGAAGCGCCGCCCAGGACTCAAGCCTCCTACGAGCAGTACTTC
TRBJ2-2	.	many	TRBV27	CASSLAGRSGELFF	TGTGCCAGCAGTCTCGCCGGACGATCCGGGGAGCTGTTTTTT
TRBJ1-1	.	many	TRBV6-1	CASSLGGGREAFF	TGTGCCAGCAGTTTAGGGGGAGGGAGGGAAGCTTTCTTT
TRBJ2-5	TRBD1	many	TRBV2	CASSVGMNGTGWQETQYF	TGTGCCAGCAGTGTCGGGATGAACGGGACAGGGTGGCAAGAGACCCAGTACTTC
TRBJ2-3	TRBD2	few	TRBV6-5	CASSYSAGTTTDTQYF	TGTGCCAGCAGTTACTCGGCGGGGACTACCACAGATACGCAGTATTTT
TRBJ2-2	TRBD2	many	TRBV7-2	CASSIRLVGGLAGGDGELFF	TGTGCCAGCAGCATCCGACTGGTGGGGGGACTAGCGGGAGGGGACGGGGAGCTGTTTTTT
TRBJ1-1	.	many	TRBV6-6	CASSYSGALSTEAFF	TGTGCCAGCAGTTACTCGGGGGCCCTGAGCACTGAAGCTTTCTTT
TRBJ1-1	.	many	TRBV27	CASSPWDLGGTEAFF	TGTGCCAGCAGTCCCTGGGACCTAGGGGGCACTGAAGCTTTCTTT
TRBJ1-1	.	many	TRBV7-9	CASSFPRMNTEAFF	TGTGCCAGCAGCTTCCCTAGAATGAACACTGAAGCTTTCTTT
TRBJ1-1	.	few	TRBV7-7	CASSLVPGGLFDMNTEAFF	TGTGCTAGCAGCTTAGTCCCGGGAGGCCTTTTTGATATGAACACTGAAGCTTTCTTT
TRBJ2-7	.	many	TRBV2	CASKVESEQYF	TGTGCCAGCAAGGTGGAGAGCGAGCAGTACTTC
TRBJ1-3	.	few	TRBV7-2	CASSLDGGSSGNTIYF	TGTGCCAGCAGCTTAGACGGCGGAAGCTCTGGAAACACCATATATTTT
TRBJ2-1	.	.	TRBV4-2	CASSQDGRGYEQFF	TGTGCCAGCAGCCAAGACGGACGGGGGTATGAGCAGTTCTTC
TRBJ2-7	TRBD2	.	TRBV20-1	CSAAGLAGGPYEQYF	TGCAGTGCTGCGGGACTAGCGGGAGGGCCCTACGAGCAGTACTTC
TRBJ2-2	.	.	TRBV7-2	CASSFTGSGELFF	TGTGCCAGCAGCTTTACAGGGTCCGGGGAGCTGTTTTTT